These 31 T cell receptor beta chains were sequenced from one sample in a study of OX40 agonist ivuxolimab in advanced cancers. Sequencing was performed with immunoSEQ multiplex PCR; in TCRdb, only in-frame clones are kept and a portion is missing. Of roughly 46,000 clones listed, 75% to 85% are singletons. The specimen was CD4+ or CD8+ T cells sorted from blood, collected in a trial of the OX40 agonist ivuxolimab. These receptors were obtained from an adult with an advanced solid tumor such as melanoma, head and neck, liver or kidney cancer.

This clone was seen more than once but under ten times. This chain joins TRBV29-1 and TRBJ2-7; 8 bases are a match to TRBD1. CDR1 and CDR2 (germline): SQVTM, ANQGSEA. This CDR3 is 12 amino acids long. J lost 10 bases, V lost 0 bases, and 5 bases had no gene match. The CDR3 DNA follows: TGCAGCGTTGAAGACGACAGGGGCGGCCAGTACTTC. Amino acid sequence: CSVEDDRGGQYF.

The rearrangement uses TRBV5-1 and TRBJ2-1; TRBD1 matches at 10 bases. V gave up 1 base and J gave up 8 bases; unmatched junction bases: 6. The CDR3 is 15 residues long. Germline V gene sequence: CDR1 SGHRS, CDR2 YFSETQ. CDR3 DNA sequence: TGCGCCAGCAGCTTGCCCTCGGACAGGGGGGATGAGCAGTTCTTC. Translation gives CASSLPSDRGDEQFF. Full variable domain (missing parts from reference TRBV5-1 and TRBJ2-1): KAGVTQTPRYLIKTRGQQVTLSCSPISGHRSVSWYQQTPGQGLQFLFEYFSETQRNKGNFPGRFSGRQFSNSRSEMNVSTLELGDSALYLCASSLPSDRGDEQFFGPGTRLTVL.

This clone was seen more than once but under ten times. The V call is TRBV4-1, the J call TRBJ1-5; perhaps TRBD1 as D (5 bases). V lost 1 base to trimming and J lost 5 bases, with 12 bases between them. CDR1 MGHRA and CDR2 YSYEKL come from the germline V gene. This CDR3 has 15 amino acids. This CDR3 reads CASSQGLQGHQPQHF. The CDR3 DNA reads TGCGCCAGCAGCCAAGGTCTCCAGGGCCATCAGCCCCAGCATTTT.

The chain employs TRBV5-1 and TRBJ2-1; D remains unclear. This CDR3 region has 11 residues. Trimming shortened V by 1 base and J by 6 bases, and 2 bases separated the two germline ends. Germline V gives CDR1 SGHRS, CDR2 YFSETQ. The CDR3 spells CASSLFNEQFF. As DNA, the CDR3 is TGCGCCAGCAGCTTGTTCAATGAGCAGTTCTTC.

This clone is a singleton in its sample. The rearrangement uses TRBV30 and TRBJ2-7; D gene ambiguous. Germline CDR1 reads GTSNPN; CDR2 reads SVGIG (reference sequence). Deletions cut 0 bases from V and 3 bases from J, with 9 bases between. This CDR3 region has 13 residues. CDR3 sequence reads: CAWSVVSSYEQYF. CDR3 coding DNA: TGTGCCTGGAGTGTTGTCAGTAGCTACGAGCAGTACTTC.

V usage is TRBV27 and J usage is TRBJ1-2, with 9 positions matching TRBD1. Germline CDR1 MNHEY, CDR2 SMNVEV (reference sequence). V gave up 5 bases and J gave up 6 bases; unmatched junction bases: 10. This CDR3 is built from 15 residues. The CDR3 nucleotides are TGTGCCAGCAGTCCCGGGGGACAGGGATTACATGGCTACACCTTC. Encoded protein: CASSPGGQGLHGYTF.

The J gene is TRBJ1-1, the V gene TRBV29-1, with D maybe TRBD1 (5 bases). The CDR3 is 13 amino acids. V shed 7 bases and J shed 0 bases, with 12 bases lying between them. The germline V gene has CDR1 SQVTM and CDR2 ANQGSEA. CDR3 sequence reads: CSAEGHMNTEAFF. As DNA, the CDR3 is TGCAGCGCCGAAGGACACATGAACACTGAAGCTTTCTTT. Full variable domain (outside the CDR3, taken from reference TRBV29-1 and TRBJ1-1): SAVISQKPSRDICQRGTSLTIQCQVDSQVTMMFWYRQQPGQSLTLIATANQGSEATYESGFVIDKFPISRPNLTFSTLTVSNMSPEDSSIYLCSAEGHMNTEAFFGQGTRLTVV.

This chain uses TRBV7-9 with TRBJ2-7; 14 positions agree with TRBD2. CDR3 length: 14 residues. The germline V gene has CDR1 SEHNR and CDR2 FQNEAQ (reference sequence). V gave up 5 bases and J gave up 5 bases; unmatched junction bases: 2. The CDR3 here is CASSPGLAGDEQYF. CDR3 coding DNA: TGTGCCAGCAGCCCGGGACTAGCGGGAGACGAGCAGTACTTC.

This clone was recorded once. The V gene is TRBV7-8, the J gene TRBJ2-6, with a possible D match to TRBD2 (5 bases). Germline V gene lookup returns CDR1 SGHVS and CDR2 FQNEAQ. Deletions cut 0 bases from V and 2 bases from J, with 11 bases between. CDR3 size: 17 residues. The CDR3 DNA is TGTGCCAGCAGCTTAGCGCGTGGAGGTACTGGGGCCAACGTCCTGACTTTC. Translation: CASSLARGGTGANVLTF.

The genes are TRBV7-3 and TRBJ2-1, with 10 bases identical to TRBD2. The germline V gene has CDR1 SGHTA and CDR2 FQGTGA. Trimming cost V 5 bases and J 3 bases; bases outside gene matches: 4. CDR3 length: 15 amino acids. The CDR3 here is CASSRTSGDYNEQFF. CDR3 in DNA: TGTGCCAGCAGCCGGACTAGCGGCGACTACAATGAGCAGTTCTTC. Looking up the rest from reference TRBV7-3 and TRBJ2-1 gives the full variable domain: GAGVSQTPSNKVTEKGKYVELRCDPISGHTALYWYRQSLGQGPEFLIYFQGTGAADDSGLPNDRFFAVRPEGSVSTLKIQRTERGDSAVYLCASSRTSGDYNEQFFGPGTRLTVL.

The gene calls are TRBV7-9 and TRBJ1-4, with 8 bases fitting TRBD1. This CDR3 comprises 16 residues. After removal of 2 bases from V and 5 bases from J, the junction contained 7 bases not matched to a gene. Looked up from germline, CDR1 is SEHNR and CDR2 is FQNEAQ (reference sequence). CDR3 protein: CASSLIRQGRNEKLFF. In DNA, the CDR3 is TGTGCCAGCAGCTTAATCCGACAGGGGAGGAATGAAAAACTGTTTTTT.

The chain has TRBV11-3 and TRBJ2-5; D not certain. The closer fit of TRBJ2-7 to the DNA end suggests the J call may be wrong. The CDR3 contains 13 residues. The germline V gene encodes CDR1 SGHNT and CDR2 YENEEA. CDR3 bases: TGTGCCAGCGCCTTTTCCCCCACCTACGAGCAGTACTTC. It encodes CASAFSPTYEQYF.

The CDR3 nucleotides are TGTGCCAGCAGCGCCCGGGGAAGGCGCCGCACAGATACGCAGTATTTT. This translates into CASSARGRRRTDTQYF. The chain combines TRBV7-2 with TRBJ2-3; weak D call: TRBD2 (5 bases). CDR1 and CDR2 (germline): SGHTA, FQGNSA. V was shortened by 5 bases and J by 1 base, with 16 bases between the two germline ends. The CDR3 spans 16 residues.

The CDR3 sequence is CASSLTGQGCEKLFF. CDR3 DNA: TGTGCCAGCAGCTTAACAGGGCAGGGTTGCGAAAAACTGTTTTTT. The rearrangement joins TRBV7-3 to TRBJ1-4, with D perhaps matching TRBD1 (5 bases). Trimming cost V 0 bases and J 8 bases, with 13 bases left between them. The CDR3 contains 15 residues. CDR1 and CDR2 (germline): SGHTA, FQGTGA.

The rearrangement joins TRBV10-1 to TRBJ1-2; possible D gene TRBD1, 5 bases. The germline gives CDR1 WNHNN, CDR2 SYGVQD (reference sequence). The CDR3 covers 13 residues. V shed 6 bases and J shed 2 bases, with 10 bases lying between them. In nucleotides, the CDR3 is TGCGCCAGCAGAGCCCAGGGAAACTATGGCTACACCTTC. It is translated as CASRAQGNYGYTF.

This chain uses TRBV7-9 with TRBJ2-3; possibly TRBD2 for D (5 bases). Trimming shortened V by 5 bases and J by 5 bases, and 14 bases separated the two germline ends. This CDR3 is 14 amino acids long. CDR1 is SEHNR and CDR2 is FQNEAQ in the germline V gene (reference sequence). The CDR3 sequence is CASSMPGYQDTQYF. CDR3 DNA sequence: TGTGCCAGCAGCATGCCGGGATACCAAGATACGCAGTATTTT.

The count of this clone is one. The chain has TRBV7-2 and TRBJ2-3; TRBD2 matches 9 bases. CDR1 is SGHTA and CDR2 is FQGNSA in the germline V gene. This CDR3 has 15 amino acids. V trimming: 1 base; J trimming: 10 bases; junction bases outside the gene matches: 9. As DNA, the CDR3 is TGTGCCAGCAGCTTAGGAGGCGGTAGCGGGAGTTCGCAGTATTTT. It translates to CASSLGGGSGSSQYF.

The rearrangement joins TRBV5-6 to TRBJ2-3; D may be TRBD1 (5 bases). Germline V gives CDR1 SGHDT, CDR2 YYEEEE. V was pared by 0 bases and J by 1 base, with 9 bases between. The CDR3 is 15 residues long. The CDR3 nucleotides are TGTGCCAGCAGCTTGGGACAGTTCGGCACAGATACGCAGTATTTT. Its protein is CASSLGQFGTDTQYF.

This chain links TRBV29-1 with TRBJ2-7; 12 positions agree with TRBD1. The CDR3 runs to 14 residues. With 5 bases clipped from V and 6 bases from J, the junction kept 8 bases outside the gene matches. Germline V CDR1 and CDR2: SQVTM, ANQGSEA. The CDR3 loop is CSVLRDRGPPEQYF. CDR3 bases: TGCAGCGTTCTCCGGGACAGGGGGCCCCCCGAGCAGTACTTC.

This rearrangement joins TRBV6-1 to TRBJ1-2, with D perhaps matching TRBD1 (5 bases). Germline V gene sequence: CDR1 MNHNS, CDR2 SASEGT. V was shortened by 0 bases and J by 8 bases, with 13 bases between the two germline ends. The CDR3 spans 14 residues. CDR3 amino acids: CASSEAGRAGGYTF. CDR3 DNA sequence: TGTGCCAGCAGTGAAGCCGGCAGGGCTGGCGGCTACACCTTC.

The chain couples TRBV15 to TRBJ2-1; 9 positions agree with TRBD1. Germline CDR1 reads LNHNV; CDR2 reads YYDKDF (reference sequence). With 1 base clipped from V and 0 bases from J, the junction kept 4 bases outside the gene matches. The CDR3 loop spans 17 amino acids. In DNA, the CDR3 is TGTGCCACCAGCAGAGGAACGACAGGGGGCTCCTACAATGAGCAGTTCTTC. Its protein is CATSRGTTGGSYNEQFF.

The chain combines TRBV15 with TRBJ1-1; maybe TRBD1 (6 bases). Germline CDR1 LNHNV, CDR2 YYDKDF (reference sequence). Trimming took off 3 bases at V and 5 bases at J, with 13 bases between the two ends. The CDR3 loop spans 14 amino acids. CDR3 sequence (DNA): TGTGCCACCAGCAGCACAGGGCTCCGGACTGAAGCTTTCTTT. Translation: CATSSTGLRTEAFF. The full variable domain, rest sourced from reference TRBV15 and TRBJ1-1, is DAMVIQNPRYQVTQFGKPVTLSCSQTLNHNVMYWYQQKSSQAPKLLFHYYDKDFNNEADTPDNFQSRRPNTSFCFLDIRSPGLGDTAMYLCATSSTGLRTEAFFGQGTRLTVV.

The gene calls are TRBV9 and TRBJ1-5, with a possible D match to TRBD1 (6 bases). The ends were cut back, 3 bases at V and 1 base at J, with 8 bases in the middle. CDR1 is SGDLS, CDR2 YYNGEE, per germline. This CDR3 comprises 14 residues. This CDR3 reads CASSDGQSNQPQHF. Written as DNA, the CDR3 is TGTGCCAGCAGCGATGGACAGAGCAATCAGCCCCAGCATTTT. The full variable domain, with the rest looked up from reference TRBV9 and TRBJ1-5, is DSGVTQTPKHLITATGQRVTLRCSPRSGDLSVYWYQQSLDQGLQFLIQYYNGEERAKGNILERFSAQQFPDLHSELNLSSLELGDSALYFCASSDGQSNQPQHFGDGTRLSIL.

This clone has only a few counts. CDR3 nucleotide sequence: TGTGCCAGCACCCGGACCACCGAGGACAATGAGCAGTTCTTC. Its translation: CASTRTTEDNEQFF. The chain employs TRBV28 and TRBJ2-1; D gene uncertain. The germline gives CDR1 MDHEN, CDR2 SYDVKM. V gave up 7 bases and J gave up 5 bases, with 15 bases separating them. The CDR3 loop spans 14 amino acids.

The chain combines TRBV7-2 with TRBJ2-5; unclear D gene. This CDR3 has 13 residues. Trimming shortened V by 4 bases and J by 5 bases, and 11 bases separated the two germline ends. Germline lookup yields CDR1 SGHTA and CDR2 FQGNSA. The CDR3 DNA follows: TGTGCCAGCAGCTCTTTAGGTGTGGAGACCCAGTACTTC. The encoded protein is CASSSLGVETQYF.

The chain has TRBV5-1 and TRBJ2-7, with 8 bases identical to TRBD1. The CDR3 has 15 amino acids. Germline trimming cut 3 bases from V and 2 bases from J; bases unmatched to any gene: 7. Germline lookup yields CDR1 SGHRS and CDR2 YFSETQ. CDR3 DNA: TGCGCCAGCAGCTACCCGGGACAGGCTACCTACGAGCAGTACTTC. Translation: CASSYPGQATYEQYF.

The chain is built from TRBV9 and TRBJ1-2; D is ambiguous. V lost 1 base, J lost 7 bases, and 23 bases lay in between. Germline lookup yields CDR1 SGDLS and CDR2 YYNGEE. This CDR3 spans 17 amino acids. The DNA for the CDR3 is TGTGCCAGCAGCGTAAACGGCGGTGGGTTGAACTATGGTGGCTACACCTTC. Its translation is CASSVNGGGLNYGGYTF.

J is TRBJ1-4 and V is TRBV7-9; D is uncertain. With 4 bases removed from V and 0 bases from J, the gap between germline ends came to 9 bases. Germline V gene lookup returns CDR1 SEHNR and CDR2 FQNEAQ (reference sequence). The CDR3 sequence is 15 residues long. CDR3 bases: TGTGCCAGCAGCTGGATCGGGGCAACTAATGAAAAACTGTTTTTT. This gives the protein CASSWIGATNEKLFF.

The chain has TRBV9 and TRBJ2-3; 15 bases line up with TRBD2. This CDR3 has 18 residues. V trimming: 5 bases; J trimming: 2 bases; junction bases outside the gene matches: 9. Per germline, CDR1 SGDLS and CDR2 YYNGEE. This chain's CDR3 is CASSSGTSGGHPTDTQYF. The CDR3 region has the DNA TGTGCCAGCAGTTCCGGGACTAGCGGGGGGCACCCCACAGATACGCAGTATTTT.

CDR3 bases: TGTGCCAGCAGCTTGGCCCAGGGTACCTACGAGCAGTACTTC. Protein: CASSLAQGTYEQYF. The V and J genes are TRBV5-5 and TRBJ2-7; possible D gene TRBD1, 5 bases. CDR1 is SGHKS, CDR2 YYEKEE, per germline (reference sequence). The V end was cut by 0 bases, the J end by 2 bases, with 9 bases between. This CDR3 has 14 amino acids. The full variable domain, in which reference TRBV5-5 and TRBJ2-7 provide the parts outside the CDR3, is DAGVTQSPTHLIKTRGQQVTLRCSPISGHKSVSWYQQVLGQGPQFIFQYYEKEERGRGNFPDRFSARQFPNYSSELNVNALLLGDSALYLCASSLAQGTYEQYFGPGTRLTVT.

The sample holds a few counts of this clone. The chain joins TRBV11-2 to TRBJ1-2, with D unresolved. The length of the CDR3 is 14 residues. The germline V and J ends were trimmed by 1 base and 6 bases, with 12 bases remaining between them. The germline V gene has CDR1 SGHAT and CDR2 FQNNGV. CDR3 residues: CASSLANGRDGYTF. The DNA of the CDR3 is TGTGCCAGCAGCTTAGCCAACGGGAGGGATGGCTACACCTTC.